The TCR beta chain under discussion was sequenced for a study of cytomegalovirus exposure and HLA in healthy donors. General study results and limits: Cytomegalovirus status was reportedly diagnosed by the classifier with high sensitivity and specificity.

Germline V gene sequence: CDR1 MDHEN, CDR2 SYDVKM. This CDR3 is built from 11 residues. The ends lost 5 bases at V and 10 bases at J; junction bases unmatched: 3. The data were produced by immunoSEQ multiplex PCR, yet TCRdb's version contains in-frame clones alone and is incomplete. This table holds more than 95,000 clones, 85% to 95% found once. The count of this clone is one. Its antigen is not identified. The chain links TRBV28 to TRBJ1-1, with TRBD1 matching over 8 bases. The sequence was collected from a woman aged 18-29 years in good health and CMV-seronegative. Sequenced sample: PBMCs. The CDR3 region is CASSPDRGAFF. CDR3 in DNA: TGTGCCAGCAGTCCTGACAGGGGAGCTTTCTTT.